The next 27 T cell receptor beta chains were all read from a single sample in a study of blood T cell repertoires in COVID-19. This table comes from immunoSEQ multiplex PCR, and its TCRdb copy is limited to in-frame clones, with some not included. The table has over 150,000 clones, roughly 72% seen once. The sample taken for sequencing was peripheral blood. Source of these receptors: a woman older than 75 with acute or convalescent COVID-19.

V and J are TRBV6-4 and TRBJ1-2; the D gene is possibly TRBD1 (6 bases). The CDR3 is 16 residues long. Germline V lookup: CDR1 MRHNA, CDR2 SNTAGT. With 6 bases removed from V and 3 bases from J, the gap between germline ends came to 20 bases. CDR3 sequence (DNA): TGTGCCAGCAGGGCCCCTGTAGGCAGGGGATACTATGGCTACACCTTC. As protein: CASRAPVGRGYYGYTF.

This sequence joins TRBV28 and TRBJ2-1; tentative D call: TRBD1 (6 bases). This CDR3 has 15 amino acids. CDR1 and CDR2 (germline): MDHEN, SYDVKM. With 0 bases removed from V and 1 base from J, the gap between germline ends came to 7 bases. The CDR3, as DNA: TGTGCCAGCAGTTTATGGACAGGATCCTACAATGAGCAGTTCTTC. Protein: CASSLWTGSYNEQFF.

This clone was seen once. The chain couples TRBV5-1 to TRBJ2-5, with 7 bases fitting TRBD1. The germline CDR1 and CDR2 sequences are SGHRS and YFSETQ. The trim removed 4 bases at V and 3 bases at J, leaving 9 bases unmatched. The CDR3 extends over 15 amino acids. The DNA of the CDR3 is TGCGCCAGCAGCGCCCTAATCACAGGGGAAGAGACCCAGTACTTC. This translates into CASSALITGEETQYF.

The V and J genes are TRBV18 and TRBJ2-3; tentative D call: TRBD2 (5 bases). V was clipped by 3 bases and J by 10 bases, with 11 bases between them. The CDR3 contains 12 residues. CDR1 and CDR2 from the germline V gene are KGHSH and LQKENI. CDR3 coding DNA: TGTGCCAGCTCACCTGACGCGGGCGCGCAGTATTTT. This encodes CASSPDAGAQYF.

This clone has just a few counts. The chain carries TRBV5-1 and TRBJ2-1; weak D call: TRBD1 (5 bases). V was trimmed by 4 bases and J by 9 bases, leaving 17 bases between them. Germline CDR1 reads SGHRS; CDR2 reads YFSETQ. This CDR3 spans 14 amino acids. The CDR3 region is CASSPPTGIGEQFF. CDR3 nucleotides: TGCGCCAGCAGCCCGCCTACAGGAATAGGTGAGCAGTTCTTC.

V and J are TRBV19 and TRBJ1-1, with D perhaps matching TRBD1 (5 bases). Germline CDR1 is LNHDA and CDR2 is SQIVND (reference sequence). This CDR3 is 13 amino acids long. Deletions cut 7 bases from V and 0 bases from J, with 9 bases between. CDR3 in amino acids: CASKEGLNTEAFF. The DNA of the CDR3 is TGTGCCAGTAAGGAGGGGTTGAACACTGAAGCTTTCTTT.

The chain uses TRBV5-1 and TRBJ1-4; D gene ambiguous. CDR1 is SGHRS, CDR2 YFSETQ, per germline. The CDR3 sequence is 14 residues long. V was pared by 4 bases and J by 0 bases, with 7 bases between. Here the CDR3 reads CASSELPTNEKLFF. The CDR3 nucleotides read TGCGCCAGCAGCGAGCTCCCAACTAATGAAAAACTGTTTTTT.

The rearrangement joins TRBV5-1 to TRBJ2-7; 9 positions agree with TRBD1. V gave up 3 bases and J gave up 2 bases; unmatched junction bases: 18. In germline, CDR1 is SGHRS, CDR2 YFSETQ. CDR3 length: 19 residues. The CDR3 spells CASSYRVPGQGTAAYEQYF. The CDR3 region has the DNA TGCGCCAGCAGCTATCGGGTCCCGGGACAGGGAACGGCTGCCTACGAGCAGTACTTC.

Details on this clone: Other DNA sequences in this sample translate to the same CDR3. The V call is TRBV5-1, the J call TRBJ2-5; weak D call: TRBD1 (6 bases). The CDR3 is 13 amino acids. Germline CDR1 reads SGHRS; CDR2 reads YFSETQ. The V end was cut by 2 bases, the J end by 5 bases, with 10 bases between. The CDR3 sequence is CASSLGQGETQYF. The CDR3 nucleotides are TGCGCCAGCAGCTTAGGCCAGGGGGAGACCCAGTACTTC.

Comment on this clone: At the DNA level, this CDR3 is encoded by other sequences in the same sample as well. V gene TRBV7-8 combines with J gene TRBJ1-4, with a weak D call TRBD1 (6 bases). Trimming removed 4 bases from V and 7 bases from J, with 10 bases in between. Germline lookup yields CDR1 SGHVS and CDR2 FQNEAQ. This CDR3 comprises 13 residues. CDR3 nucleotides: TGTGCCAGCAGCTCACACAGGGTTGAAAAACTGTTTTTT. Its translation is CASSSHRVEKLFF.

This clone was observed once. The chain joins TRBV6-6 to TRBJ2-2, with TRBD2 identical over 7 bases. CDR1 MNHNY and CDR2 SVGAGI come from the germline V gene (reference sequence). The CDR3 runs 14 residues. J lost 6 bases, V lost 4 bases, and 5 bases had no gene match. The CDR3 DNA reads TGTGCCAGCAGTTTCAGACTAGCCTCCGGGGAGCTGTTTTTT. Its protein product is CASSFRLASGELFF.

The chain has TRBV18 and TRBJ1-5, with D hard to call. Germline CDR1 KGHSH, CDR2 LQKENI. Trimming took off 0 bases at V and 2 bases at J, with 11 bases between the two ends. The CDR3 runs to 16 residues. CDR3 DNA sequence: TGTGCCAGCTCACCACCTGAGGGTGCGGGCAATCAGCCCCAGCATTTT. Its protein is CASSPPEGAGNQPQHF.

V gene TRBV10-3 combines with J gene TRBJ1-1; perhaps TRBD1 as D (6 bases). V lost 7 bases and J 1 base, leaving 16 bases between the germline ends. The CDR3 runs 15 residues. From germline, CDR1 is ENHRY and CDR2 SYGVKD. The CDR3 DNA reads as TGTGCCATCAACCGGGGGGGGGCCTCGAACACTGAAGCTTTCTTT. It codes for CAINRGGASNTEAFF.

The chain couples TRBV27 to TRBJ2-1; D gene ambiguous. CDR1 and CDR2 from the germline V gene are MNHEY and SMNVEV (reference sequence). Trimming pared 6 bases from V and 4 bases from J, leaving 4 bases between. The CDR3 length is 11 residues. CDR3: CASRYYNEQFF. In nucleotides, the CDR3 is TGTGCCAGCAGATATTACAATGAGCAGTTCTTC.

This clone was observed once. This chain links TRBV4-3 with TRBJ1-6; TRBD1 matches at 9 bases. The ends lost 1 base at V and 9 bases at J; junction bases unmatched: 7. Germline lookup yields CDR1 LGHNA and CDR2 YSLEER. CDR3 length: 16 amino acids. The CDR3 DNA reads TGCGCCAGCAGCCAAGCAACCGGGACAGGGAGTTCACCCCTCCACTTT. Its translation: CASSQATGTGSSPLHF.

The V gene is TRBV10-3, the J gene TRBJ2-1, with a tentative D call TRBD2 (7 bases). The CDR3 loop spans 15 amino acids. The ends were cut back, 10 bases at V and 3 bases at J, with 19 bases in the middle. CDR1 is ENHRY, CDR2 SYGVKD, per germline. In DNA, the CDR3 is TGTGCCACAAAGGGGGGGGACGCCTTCTACAATGAGCAGTTCTTC. Protein product: CATKGGDAFYNEQFF.

This chain connects TRBV2 to TRBJ2-3; TRBD1 matches 7 bases. Trimming removed 6 bases from V and 0 bases from J; junction bases left unmatched: 9. CDR3 size: 16 residues. CDR1 is SNHLY and CDR2 is FYNNEI in the germline V gene. Here the CDR3 reads CASRDPGQTSTDTQYF. As DNA, the CDR3 is TGTGCCAGCAGGGACCCGGGACAGACTAGCACAGATACGCAGTATTTT.

Written as DNA, the CDR3 is TGTGCCAGTACTCCCTCAGGGGGCAATAATTCACCCCTCCACTTT. Its protein product is CASTPSGGNNSPLHF. The J gene is TRBJ1-6, the V gene TRBV19; TRBD1 agrees at 8 bases. The CDR3 runs 15 residues. V shed 7 bases, J shed 5 bases, and the junction held 7 bases outside the gene matches. The germline gives CDR1 LNHDA, CDR2 SQIVND (reference sequence).

The chain carries TRBV10-2 and TRBJ2-2; 10 nucleotides match TRBD1. Germline CDR1 WSHSY, CDR2 SAAADI. V was pared by 10 bases and J by 5 bases, with 4 bases of the junction left unmatched. The CDR3 length is 13 residues. The CDR3 is CATRTGGTGELFF. CDR3 in DNA: TGCGCCACTCGGACAGGGGGTACCGGGGAGCTGTTTTTT.

The chain uses TRBV5-1 and TRBJ2-2; the D is unclear. The CDR3 is 14 amino acids. Germline V CDR1 and CDR2: SGHRS, YFSETQ. V gave up 0 bases and J gave up 6 bases, with 9 bases separating them. The CDR3 is CASSLDPRSGELFF. The CDR3 DNA reads as TGCGCCAGCAGCTTGGATCCCCGGTCCGGGGAGCTGTTTTTT.

The gene calls are TRBV10-2 and TRBJ1-1; weak D call: TRBD1 (5 bases). The germline gives CDR1 WSHSY, CDR2 SAAADI. This CDR3 is 16 amino acids long. Trimming cost V 2 bases and J 2 bases, with 15 bases left between them. Here the CDR3 DNA reads TGCGCCAGCAGTGAGACCCCAGGGCCGGGTAACACTGAAGCTTTCTTT. It translates to CASSETPGPGNTEAFF.

This clone was picked up a small number of times. V usage is TRBV18 and J usage is TRBJ2-7; 7 positions agree with TRBD1. The CDR3 is 15 amino acids. After removal of 3 bases from V and 2 bases from J, the junction contained 7 bases not matched to a gene. Germline loops: CDR1 KGHSH, CDR2 LQKENI. The CDR3, as DNA: TGTGCCAGCTCACCCGTTGGTGGACAGGCCTACGAGCAGTACTTC. This sequence encodes CASSPVGGQAYEQYF.

The gene calls are TRBV5-1 and TRBJ1-3, with D uncertain. The germline V gene has CDR1 SGHRS and CDR2 YFSETQ. This CDR3 spans 13 amino acids. With 1 base removed from V and 4 bases from J, the gap between germline ends came to 6 bases. The CDR3 DNA sequence: TGCGCCAGCAGCTTGAAACAGGGAAACACCATATATTTT. It is translated as CASSLKQGNTIYF.

In nucleotides, the CDR3 is TGCGCCAGCAGCTGGACAGGGGAGGGAGATACGCAGTATTTT. Translation gives CASSWTGEGDTQYF. The J gene is TRBJ2-3, the V gene TRBV5-1; 9 bases are a match to TRBD1. Germline loops: CDR1 SGHRS, CDR2 YFSETQ. The J segment lost 5 bases and the V segment lost 3 bases, leaving 4 bases of the junction unmatched. The CDR3 runs 14 residues.

This chain connects TRBV11-3 to TRBJ2-1; no definite D call. This CDR3 spans 14 amino acids. From germline, CDR1 is SGHNT and CDR2 YENEEA. Between the trimmed V and J ends, which lost 1 base and 6 bases, there was a span of 10 bases. CDR3 loop: CASSLASSVNEQFF. CDR3 bases: TGTGCCAGCAGCTTAGCGTCTAGTGTCAATGAGCAGTTCTTC.

The gene calls are TRBV5-1 and TRBJ2-5, with 11 bases matching TRBD2. V shed 1 base and J 2 bases; nucleotides not matched to a gene: 7. This CDR3 contains 17 residues. CDR1 and CDR2 from the germline V gene are SGHRS and YFSETQ. The CDR3: CASSLTTSGSTQETQYF. CDR3 nucleotides: TGCGCCAGCAGCTTGACCACTAGCGGGAGCACACAAGAGACCCAGTACTTC.

This clone was recorded once. The J gene is TRBJ2-3, the V gene TRBV5-1, with D hard to call. The germline V gene has CDR1 SGHRS and CDR2 YFSETQ. The V gene lost 3 bases and the J gene lost 2 bases, with 7 bases spanning the gap. The CDR3 runs to 13 residues. The CDR3 DNA follows: TGCGCCAGCAGCTCTACCTTCACAGATACGCAGTATTTT. This translates into CASSSTFTDTQYF.